Here is one T cell receptor (beta chain) with its context. Antigen specificity is unknown. Fresh 10 ml peripheral blood yielded PBMCs. TCR beta CDR3 region amplification was performed from RNA transcripts. Researchers ran a first-round RT-PCR on the TCR CDR3 using the HTBI primer set. TCRdb fed the multiplex PCR reads into MiXCR, producing one record per CDR3 protein. The sample contains 300,000 to 450,000 distinct CDR3 sequences, approximately 18% of which appear only once. This record comes from a study of T cells in Graves' hyperthyroidism and ophthalmopathy. The CDR3 extends over 15 amino acids. In germline, CDR1 is KGHSH, CDR2 LQKENI. V trimming: 6 bases; J trimming: 7 bases; junction bases outside the gene matches: 11. Whole-study findings and limits: Most thyroid clonotypes expanded above 0.001 appeared in blood too.

Specimen: blood. This TCR came from a man between 18 and 35 years old with Graves' ophthalmopathy. This rearrangement joins TRBV18 to TRBJ2-7, with 11 bases identical to TRBD1. CDR3 coding DNA: TGTGCCAGCTCGACAGGGACAGGGGGATCTAGGGAGCAGTACTTC. This gives the protein CASSTGTGGSREQYF.